The 17 T cell receptor beta chains below come from one sample, sequenced in a study of PD-1 blockade in classical Hodgkin lymphoma. Assay: immunoSEQ multiplex PCR; the TCRdb copy retains only in-frame clones and omits some. The sample includes over 20,000 clones, about 80% of them seen just once. Noted time point: cycle 4 day 1 (C4D1), after six to seven weeks of nivolumab. Exposure to brentuximab vedotin varied, and each patient had relapsed following autologous stem cell transplantation. Sequencing was performed on peripheral blood mononuclear cells (PBMCs), taken before the fourth cycle of nivolumab. All receptors come from a human donor with classical Hodgkin lymphoma.

J is TRBJ2-7 and V is TRBV4-1, with D hard to call. CDR3 length equals 14 residues. V lost 3 bases and J lost 0, with 9 bases in between. Germline CDR1 is MGHRA and CDR2 is YSYEKL. The CDR3 coding sequence is TGCGCCAGCAGCCAGTACCAAAGCTCCTACGAGCAGTACTTC. It specifies CASSQYQSSYEQYF.

The rearrangement uses TRBV19 and TRBJ1-2, with 9 bases lining up with TRBD1. V lost 4 bases, J lost 13 bases, and 7 bases stayed unmatched. Germline lookup yields CDR1 LNHDA and CDR2 SQIVND (reference sequence). This CDR3 comprises 12 residues. CDR3 loop: CASSTGQGHCTF. Written as DNA, the CDR3 is TGTGCCAGTAGTACGGGACAGGGACATTGCACCTTC. Supplemented by reference TRBV19 and TRBJ1-2, the full variable domain reads DGGITQSPKYLFRKEGQNVTLSCEQNLNHDAMYWYRQDPGQGLRLIYYSQIVNDFQKGDIAEGYSVSREKKESFPLTVTSAQKNPTAFYLCASSTGQGHCTFGSGTRLTVV.

The chain is built from TRBV5-1 and TRBJ2-3, with unresolved D. CDR1 and CDR2 from the germline V gene are SGHRS and YFSETQ. V lost 0 bases, J lost 0 bases, and 8 bases lay in between. This CDR3 has 15 residues. CDR3 amino acids: CASSLGLDSTDTQYF. The CDR3 bases are TGCGCCAGCAGCTTGGGACTCGACAGCACAGATACGCAGTATTTT.

This rearrangement joins TRBV27 to TRBJ2-5; 12 bases agree with TRBD2. The V and J ends lost 6 bases and 2 bases, in that order; junction bases with no gene match: 4. Germline values: CDR1 MNHEY, CDR2 SMNVEV (reference sequence). The CDR3 totals 15 residues. Written as DNA, the CDR3 is TGTGCCAGCAGGCTCGGGACTAGCGGGCAAGAGACCCAGTACTTC. Its translation is CASRLGTSGQETQYF.

V gene TRBV5-6 combines with J gene TRBJ2-5; D remains unclear. V gave up 1 base and J gave up 5 bases, with 15 bases separating them. Per germline, CDR1 SGHDT and CDR2 YYEEEE. The CDR3 covers 15 residues. The CDR3 DNA follows: TGTGCCAGCAGCTTGATGGTGCCGGGTATCGAGACCCAGTACTTC. Its protein product is CASSLMVPGIETQYF.

The chain is built from TRBV28 and TRBJ1-4; perhaps TRBD1 as D (5 bases). The CDR3 totals 16 residues. Germline V gene sequence: CDR1 MDHEN, CDR2 SYDVKM. The V and J ends lost 5 bases and 7 bases respectively, with 20 bases between them. CDR3 sequence: CASSPPSRGLGEKLFF. In DNA form, the CDR3 reads TGTGCCAGCAGTCCCCCGTCGCGGGGGTTGGGTGAAAAACTGTTTTTT.

CDR3 loop: CASSLGFGSPWQYF. The CDR3 DNA sequence: TGTGCCAGCAGCTTAGGGTTCGGGAGCCCGTGGCAGTACTTC. This chain uses TRBV7-3 with TRBJ2-7; possibly TRBD2 for D (6 bases). The germline V and J ends were trimmed by 2 bases and 9 bases, with 17 bases remaining between them. The CDR3 is 14 residues long. The germline V gene has CDR1 SGHTA and CDR2 FQGTGA. Full variable domain (remainder filled in from reference TRBV7-3 and TRBJ2-7): GAGVSQTPSNKVTEKGKYVELRCDPISGHTALYWYRQSLGQGPEFLIYFQGTGAADDSGLPNDRFFAVRPEGSVSTLKIQRTERGDSAVYLCASSLGFGSPWQYFGPGTRLTVT.

The rearrangement joins TRBV30 to TRBJ1-1; maybe TRBD1 (6 bases). Germline V CDR1 and CDR2: GTSNPN, SVGIG (reference sequence). Trimming pared 3 bases from V and 2 bases from J, leaving 16 bases between. The CDR3 covers 15 residues. This chain's CDR3 is CAWSTKQGPNTEAFF. As DNA, the CDR3 is TGTGCCTGGAGCACGAAACAGGGCCCTAACACTGAAGCTTTCTTT.

V gene TRBV7-2 combines with J gene TRBJ1-5, with D maybe TRBD1 (6 bases). The CDR3 consists of 14 residues. Per germline, CDR1 SGHTA and CDR2 FQGNSA. Trimming cost V 6 bases and J 7 bases, with 16 bases left between them. This CDR3 reads CASRPLGGGQPQHF. Here the CDR3 DNA reads TGTGCCAGCAGGCCTTTGGGGGGGGGCCAGCCCCAGCATTTT.

The chain couples TRBV6-1 to TRBJ2-7; no clear D. The CDR3 covers 11 residues. The V end was cut by 5 bases, the J end by 4 bases, with 6 bases between. Germline CDR1 and CDR2: MNHNS and SASEGT. CDR3: CASSFQYEQYF. CDR3 DNA sequence: TGTGCCAGCAGTTTCCAATACGAGCAGTACTTC.

V and J are TRBV6-6 and TRBJ2-7; maybe TRBD1 (6 bases). V was trimmed by 4 bases and J by 6 bases, leaving 19 bases between them. This CDR3 spans 15 amino acids. Germline V gives CDR1 MNHNY, CDR2 SVGAGI (reference sequence). The CDR3 nucleotides read TGTGCCAGCAGTTCCCGGGACACCCTACGGGGCGAGCAGTACTTC. This encodes CASSSRDTLRGEQYF.

The chain is built from TRBV25-1 and TRBJ2-1; 10 nucleotides agree with TRBD2. The CDR3 has 12 amino acids. The germline V gene encodes CDR1 MGHDK and CDR2 SYGVNS. The CDR3 here is CTSGISYNEQFF. Here the CDR3 DNA reads TGTACTAGCGGGATTTCCTACAATGAGCAGTTCTTC.

This sequence joins TRBV6-1 and TRBJ1-3; D ambiguous. The CDR3 totals 12 residues. Per germline, CDR1 MNHNS and CDR2 SASEGT. V was cut by 6 bases and J by 14 bases, with 17 bases left in between. The DNA for the CDR3 is TGTGCCAGCAGACCGGGGTCCCCCTCCGTATATTTT. Protein product: CASRPGSPSVYF.

The chain combines TRBV5-1 with TRBJ2-7, with D perhaps matching TRBD2 (6 bases). The V gene's germline CDR1 is SGHRS and CDR2 YFSETQ. V was pared by 1 base and J by 0 bases, with 14 bases between. The CDR3 is 16 amino acids. CDR3 residues: CASSLTAVGGSYEQYF. The DNA of the CDR3 is TGCGCCAGCAGCTTGACAGCGGTCGGGGGCTCCTACGAGCAGTACTTC.

The V gene is TRBV6-6, the J gene TRBJ1-3; D unclear. V dropped 6 bases and J dropped 4 bases, with 16 bases sitting between them. This CDR3 region has 15 residues. Germline-derived CDR1 and CDR2 are MNHNY and SVGAGI (reference sequence). Here the CDR3 reads CASRADLTRGNTIYF. The CDR3 nucleotides read TGTGCCAGCAGAGCCGATCTTACGCGGGGAAACACCATATATTTT.

This clone appeared once. The germline gene is not matched at one end of the junction; a read error may be the cause. The V and J genes are TRBV6-4 and TRBJ2-1; weak D call: TRBD2 (6 bases). Germline V gives CDR1 MRHNA, CDR2 SNTAGT. The CDR3 extends over 14 amino acids. The CDR3 DNA reads TGTGCCAGCAGTGGCGGGACTGGGAACAATGAGCTGTTCTTC. It encodes CASSGGTGNNELFF.

The J gene is TRBJ2-5, the V gene TRBV9, with 15 nucleotides matching TRBD2. CDR3 length: 16 amino acids. Trimming took 3 bases from V and 4 from J; bases not matched to a gene: 4. Germline assignment: CDR1 SGDLS and CDR2 YYNGEE. The CDR3 here is CASSGTSGRVPETQYF. Here the CDR3 DNA reads TGTGCCAGCAGCGGGACTAGCGGGAGGGTACCAGAGACCCAGTACTTC.